This entry is about one T cell receptor beta chain. The ends were cut back, 4 bases at V and 3 bases at J, with 9 bases in the middle. The CDR3 is 12 residues long. Germline values: CDR1 DFQATT, CDR2 SNEGSKA (reference sequence). This sample is drawn from a study of neurological immune-mediated disorders. The yield of each sequencing run was over 170 million TCR-beta sequences from 15-18 subjects. MiXCR was run by TCRdb on the 5' RACE reads, yielding one entry per CDR3 protein. The data hold tens of thousands of distinct CDR3 sequences, with roughly a sixth observed a single time. The gene calls are TRBV20-1 and TRBJ2-5; D gene unclear. The clonotype was recovered from a woman between 35 and 50 years old in good health. What was sequenced was PBMCs. In nucleotides, the CDR3 is TGCAGTGCTATATGGCAGAAAGAGACCCAGTACTTC. It specifies CSAIWQKETQYF.